The 3 T cell receptor beta chains presented below share a single source sample, sequenced in a study of blood T cells in healthy people across ages. Together with a sample-barcoded 5' primer, a J-beta primer mix was included in a second PCR lasting roughly 6 to 12 cycles. TCRdb processed the 5' RACE reads anew with MiXCR; each CDR3 protein has one entry. The sample shows about 700,000 distinct CDR3 sequences, around 32% of them seen only once. Sample: blood. Receptors originate from a woman of 80 years or more in good health.

A remark on this clonotype: Since a much larger clone is just one base distant, this may be a read error. The chain employs TRBV20-1 and TRBJ2-5; 7 bases are a match to TRBD1. J gave up 11 bases and V 3 bases, and 18 bases lay outside the gene matches. This CDR3 spans 15 amino acids. Germline lookup yields CDR1 DFQATT and CDR2 SNEGSKA (reference sequence). CDR3 amino acids: CSARKTGTVNNEQYF. The CDR3 bases are TGCAGTGCTAGGAAAACCGGGACAGTCAACAATGAGCAGTACTTC.

This chain links TRBV3-1 with TRBJ2-7; maybe TRBD1 (6 bases). V lost 6 bases and J 2 bases, leaving 17 bases between the germline ends. Germline CDR1 LGHDT, CDR2 YNNKEL (reference sequence). This CDR3 contains 15 residues. DNA of the CDR3: TGTGCCAGCAGTGTCCCCGGGACAAACACCTACGAGCAGTACTTC. Amino acids: CASSVPGTNTYEQYF.

V and J are TRBV4-2 and TRBJ2-4; unclear D gene. Trimming stripped 6 bases from V and 0 bases from J, with 18 bases between. CDR1 is LGHNA, CDR2 YNFKEQ, per germline. CDR3 length: 17 amino acids. CDR3 sequence (DNA): TGTGCCAGCAGTTCAATGACGGCCTGGGGAGCCAAAAACATTCAGTACTTC. This sequence encodes CASSSMTAWGAKNIQYF.